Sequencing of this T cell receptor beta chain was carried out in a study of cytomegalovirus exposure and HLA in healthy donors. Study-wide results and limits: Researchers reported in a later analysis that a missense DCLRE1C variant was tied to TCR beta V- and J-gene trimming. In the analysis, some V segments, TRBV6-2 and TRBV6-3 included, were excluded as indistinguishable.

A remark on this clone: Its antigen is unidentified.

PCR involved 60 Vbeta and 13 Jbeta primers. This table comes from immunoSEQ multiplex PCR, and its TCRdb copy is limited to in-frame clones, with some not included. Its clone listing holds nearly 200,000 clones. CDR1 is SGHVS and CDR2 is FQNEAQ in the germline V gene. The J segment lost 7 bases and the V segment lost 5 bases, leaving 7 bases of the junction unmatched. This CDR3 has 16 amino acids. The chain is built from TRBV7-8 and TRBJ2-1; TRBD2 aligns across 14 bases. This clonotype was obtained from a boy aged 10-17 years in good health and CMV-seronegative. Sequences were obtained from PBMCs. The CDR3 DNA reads TGTGCCAGCAGCGACTTGACTAGCGGGGGGGGAAATGAGCAGTTCTTC. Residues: CASSDLTSGGGNEQFF.